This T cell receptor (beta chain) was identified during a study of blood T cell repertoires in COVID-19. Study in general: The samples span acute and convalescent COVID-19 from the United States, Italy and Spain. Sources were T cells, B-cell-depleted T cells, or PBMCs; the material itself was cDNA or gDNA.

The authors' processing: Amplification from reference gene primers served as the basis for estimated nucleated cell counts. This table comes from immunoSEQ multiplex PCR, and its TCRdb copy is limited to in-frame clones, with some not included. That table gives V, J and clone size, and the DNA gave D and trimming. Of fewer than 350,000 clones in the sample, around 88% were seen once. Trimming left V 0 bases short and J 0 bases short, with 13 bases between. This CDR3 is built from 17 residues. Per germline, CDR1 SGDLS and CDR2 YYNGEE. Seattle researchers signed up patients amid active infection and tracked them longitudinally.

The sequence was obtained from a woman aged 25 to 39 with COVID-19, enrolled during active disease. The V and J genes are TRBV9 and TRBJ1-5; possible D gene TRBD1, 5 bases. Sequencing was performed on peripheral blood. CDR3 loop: CASSVGPGLDSNQPQHF. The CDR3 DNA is TGTGCCAGCAGCGTAGGTCCAGGGCTTGATAGCAATCAGCCCCAGCATTTT.